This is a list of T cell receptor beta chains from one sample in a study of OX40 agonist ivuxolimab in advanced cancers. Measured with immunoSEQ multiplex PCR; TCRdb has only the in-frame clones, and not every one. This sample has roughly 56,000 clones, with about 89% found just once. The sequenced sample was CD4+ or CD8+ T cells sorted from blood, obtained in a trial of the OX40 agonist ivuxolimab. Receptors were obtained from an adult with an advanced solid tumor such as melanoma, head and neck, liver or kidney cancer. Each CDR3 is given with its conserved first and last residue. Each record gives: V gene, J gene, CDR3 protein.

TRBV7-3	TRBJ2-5	CASQKSDTEETQYF
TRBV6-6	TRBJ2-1	CASSNGAGGYNEQFF
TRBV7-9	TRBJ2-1	CASSLLVEQFF
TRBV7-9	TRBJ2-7	CASSLAQGRFVEQYF
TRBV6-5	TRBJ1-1	CASSGLSMNTEAFF
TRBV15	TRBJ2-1	CATSRLAREQFF
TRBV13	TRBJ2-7	CASSLYSSYEQYF
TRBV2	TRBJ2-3	CASRLLSEGVRVTDTQYF
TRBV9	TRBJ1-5	CASSVGTELNQPQHF
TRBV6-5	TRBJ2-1	CASTPGQGGSEQFF
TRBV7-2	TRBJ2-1	CASSLVGGSLGDEQFF
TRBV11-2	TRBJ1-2	CAGGPTRDRYYTF
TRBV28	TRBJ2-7	CASRSPLSYEQYF
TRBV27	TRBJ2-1	CASSDGTGAHNEQFF
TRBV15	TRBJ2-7	CATSRRVPYEQYF
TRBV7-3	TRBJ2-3	CASSPGTSGGTDTQYF
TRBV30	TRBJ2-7	CAYSGGANPYEQYF
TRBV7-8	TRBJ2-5	CASSLGGSVQETQYF